This T cell receptor (beta chain) derives from a study of T cell repertoires in cytomegalovirus infection. At the level of the study: Recently identified HLA-C-restricted and well-studied HLA-B-restricted CMV epitopes were used.

Trimming cost V 2 bases and J 0 bases; bases outside gene matches: 4. Germline V gene sequence: CDR1 SGHVT, CDR2 SQSDAQ. The CDR3 extends over 15 amino acids. To note about this clonotype: Antigen unknown. This may be a read error, as it is one base from a much larger clone.

Points from the study as a whole: CMV-specific HLA-C-restricted TCR beta clonotypes dominated the ex vivo response.

TCRdb re-called the reads with MiXCR, one entry per CDR3 protein. The sample lists approximately 990,000 distinct CDR3 sequences; 31% were seen once. Sequencing was performed on cultured CD8+ T cells from PBMCs, taken from culture after CMV antigen stimulation. The sequence came from a human donor in good health (CMV status not recorded). Some clones in this sample may be carry-over from other donors' samples. The chain couples TRBV7-4 to TRBJ2-7; 7 bases are a match to TRBD1. In nucleotides, the CDR3 is TGTGCCAGCAGCTTATTCGGGGACAGCTCCTACGAGCAGTACTTC. Amino acids: CASSLFGDSSYEQYF.